Described below is a single T cell receptor beta chain sequence and its context. This receptor's antigen is unknown. Sequence at one end of the junction differs from germline and may be a read error. The sample comes from a study of cytomegalovirus exposure and HLA in healthy donors (dated by TCRdb to 2017 to 2019). Study-level background: According to an earlier analysis of 587 of the donors, roughly 180 million T cells yielded roughly 110 million unique TCR beta sequences and less than 300 Gb of sequence data. Donor age, sex, ethnicity and CMV serostatus were compiled together with the repertoire data. An earlier analysis of some 600 of the donors applied high-throughput TCR beta sequencing to assess whether each TCR beta V gene segment acted as functional or pseudogenic. The study profiled the T cell repertoires of under 700 subjects by immunosequencing and related them to cytomegalovirus serostatus. Four to six DR-DQ haplotypes were handled as single units for association and clustering, since linkage in the cohort was strong. The aim of the study was to test whether cataloging public T cell receptors could identify signatures of past pathogen exposure. A later analysis re-examined previously published TCR beta repertoires from more than 650 donors and added high-resolution HLA genotyping to investigate patterns of TCR occurrence. An early release covering 550 to 700 HLA-typed donors comprised 250 to 350 gigabases of sequencing data and 65 million to 100 million unique TCR sequences. Along with the approximately 670-subject first cohort, a separate validation cohort of over 90 different subjects was used. Genome-wide SNP genotypes for about 60% of the 666 donors were used in a later genetic analysis, which treated that subset as a discovery cohort. Rather than using new phenotypic data, the later analysis identified candidate immune exposures from TCR beta sequences and from how often those sequences occurred across donors. Every repertoire in the discovery cohort had been generated on one and the same sequencing platform. To predict cytomegalovirus infection status, the study combined high-throughput TCR immunosequencing, statistical association of individual TCRs with disease status, and machine learning. Of the 300 to 400 genotyped donors, approximately 83% fell in the genetic ancestry cluster associated with self-reported Caucasian donors. Across around 400 genotyped donors of the cohort, an average of about 240,000 unique TCR beta nucleotide sequences per donor were sequenced, and 15% to 20% of those sequences were non-productive. HLA typing included class I and class II loci at four-digit resolution. The number of donors typed differed by locus, with 629-630 for A, B, C, DRB1 and DQB1, more than 500 for DQA1, about 610 for DPA1, and some 440 for DPB1.

From the cysteine up to the phenylalanine, the CDR3 has a length of 15 residues. The retained sequence is limited to the CDR3, 45 bases, with the frame set at the first base. Sequences ENHRY (CDR1) and SYGVKD (CDR2) are obtained from the germline V gene. General conclusions and limits of the study: In a later analysis, several top co-occurrence clusters were reported to appear linked to parvovirus B19, influenza, CMV and Epstein-Barr virus. Because HLA typing was unavailable for some donors at each locus, only the typed subset was used in association tests. The classifier was reported to diagnose cytomegalovirus status with high specificity and sensitivity in both the original and validation cohorts. The authors suggested that the approach could potentially be extended to other disease states and immunological phenotypes. Across donors, most TCR sequences were observed very rarely, whereas some public TCRs were present in many individuals. In a later analysis, HLA-associated TCR beta chains were found to be more clonally expanded and to have lower generation probabilities than equally common non-associated chains. A later analysis found that most CMV-associated TCR beta chains appeared HLA-restricted, with HLA associations seemingly driven largely by CMV exposure. The study listed 150 to 200 TCR beta chains as associated with cytomegalovirus. The only immune exposure information available for the cohort was CMV serostatus. Because the 87-base-pair reads could not distinguish some IMGT-functional V segments, including TRBV6-2 and TRBV6-3, those segments were excluded. The cohort was sequenced for TCR beta chains only, and without alpha or paired-chain data the features that could be detected were limited. Sequencing depth was assumed to be roughly uniform across donors in the presence/absence analyses, though that assumption may not hold. When HLA alleles, especially DR and DQ, strongly co-occurred, TCR associations were difficult to assign to individual alleles. Because counts were too low, seventeen rarely observed V segments, including chromosome 9 orphons, were left out of the earlier analysis of 500 to 750 of the donors. In an earlier analysis of about 600 of the donors, most TCR beta V segments appeared in productive rearrangements about 87% or about 30% of the time, broadly matching IMGT annotations. At a false discovery rate of 0.05, a later analysis linked fewer than 20,000 TCR beta sequences to specific HLA alleles. A further reported finding was that TCR beta sequences accurately predicted the HLA-A and HLA-B alleles for most subjects in the first cohort. A group of highly shared sequence variants was considered likely to be a technical artifact of the sequencing pipeline. Linkage disequilibrium might explain the correlated functional status among segregating V segments, but an unknown experimental factor could not be excluded. A few of the identified cytomegalovirus-associated TCR beta chains were confirmed in vitro to be specific for cytomegalovirus antigens. In a later analysis, TCR association rates were found to vary across HLA loci, with the most associated TCRs seen for DRB1 alleles and the fewest for HLA-C alleles. A later genetic analysis associated a missense DCLRE1C variant with V-gene and J-gene trimming of TCR beta chains, and an independent cohort replicated the association. Compared with the 666-donor mean, donors in an Asian-associated ancestry cluster had fewer N-insertions in productive TCRs, according to a later genetic analysis.

Libraries were prepared through the immunoSEQ multiplex PCR assay. The multiplex PCR relied on a mix of 60 forward primers for TCR Vbeta segments and 13 reverse primers for TCR Jbeta segments. The CDR3 region of rearranged TCR beta genes was amplified from genomic DNA by a multiplex PCR assay. Amplified TCR beta libraries were sequenced as 87-base-pair reads on the Illumina HiSeq System. Turning to the authors' computational methods: In a later analysis, tens of millions of unique TCR beta chains were counted across the approximately 670 repertoires, and roughly 11 million of these chains were shared by at least two donors. To remove PCR and sequencing errors, raw reads were error-corrected and collapsed into unique sequences using a nearest-neighbor algorithm that merged closely related sequences. CDR3 sequences were aligned to IMGT reference sequences to assign V, D and J gene segments. For a sequence to be retained, at least a six-nucleotide match to both a V gene segment and a J gene segment was required. A rearrangement was called productive if the CDR3 had no stop codons and remained in frame with V and J, and every other rearrangement was called non-productive. Following IMGT convention, CDR3 was defined as the stretch from the second conserved V-encoded cysteine up to the conserved J-encoded phenylalanine. The earlier analysis of about 560 of the donors excluded any sequence lacking an unambiguous match to a single V gene segment. An earlier analysis of a few hundred of the donors called V segments functional above 56.7% productive rearrangements and segregating when the between-donor standard deviation exceeded 5%. A statistical classification framework was developed to diagnose cytomegalovirus status using the catalog of TCR beta chain sequences. In a later analysis, TCR nucleotide sequences were compared against IMGT/GENE-DB human TR gene sequences so that V and J genes could be assigned. Using the TCRdist pipeline, a later analysis assigned CDR3 sequences along with most-parsimonious VDJ recombination scenarios. In a later analysis, every TCR beta chain was defined by the combination of its CDR3 amino acid sequence and its V-gene family, and reads without a unique V-gene family were dropped. In a later analysis, some 600 highly shared, low-generation-probability nucleotide sequences were removed to address suspected cross-contamination and a sequencing artifact. In a later analysis, a clonal expansion index was calculated for each public chain from normalized within-repertoire ranks of inferred template counts. In a later analysis, generation probabilities were computed with a VDJ recombination model fitted to out-of-frame rearrangements, and the resulting probabilities were checked against IGoR. A later analysis scored TCR-TCR, TCR-HLA and TCR-CMV co-occurrence with hypergeometric tests, applying a repertoire-size bias correction to TCR pairs. False discovery rates were estimated in a later analysis by permuting HLA or CMV assignments 20 times. In a later analysis, co-occurring TCRs were grouped using DBSCAN, with TCRdist sequence similarity added in when clustering inside HLA-allele-positive subsets. Repertoires with fewer than 30,000 or more than 120,000 public chains, plus five repertoires with anomalous nucleotide sharing, were excluded from co-occurrence clustering. What TCRdb holds here is the immuneACCESS table cut down to in-frame rearrangements. Part of the clones is not present; checked against another copy, under half of the missing clones reflect an unresolved V gene, and the others are unexplained. The D gene and trimming were derived from the DNA, and the V and J assignments and clone size from that table. Counted in this sample were about 190,000 clones; approximately 75% of them appeared once. Approximately 4.8% of the sample rests with the top ten.

The cohort comprised under 700 healthy bone marrow donors. Cohort members were all nominally healthy when sampled, although unrecorded immune exposures were likely present. The donor tested CMV seropositive and was one of the 289 seropositive cohort members. Each donor provided a peripheral blood sample, and peripheral blood mononuclear cells were used for TCR beta sequencing. The Qiagen DNeasy Blood Extraction Kit was used to extract genomic DNA from the blood cell samples. This TCR was sampled from a man in his thirties or forties in good health and CMV-seropositive. Here the chain combines TRBV10-3 and TRBJ1-1; 7 bases in the middle match TRBD1. The sequencing input was PBMCs. The CDR3 region reads CASSNYPGGRGEAFF. At the DNA level, the sequence is TGTGCCAGCAGTAACTACCCAGGGGGTCGAGGTGAAGCTTTCTTT.